Sequencing of this TCR beta chain was carried out in a study of shared clonotypes between healthy human individuals. Study at large: Researchers assigned three CD4 naive, three CD4 memory, two CD8 naive and one CD8 memory plate to each donor.

Method: immunoSEQ multiplex PCR; TCRdb's copy keeps in-frame clones and lacks some. This sample has fewer than 1.6 million clones; approximately 98.5% occur once, and the top ten carry roughly 0.36%. This CDR3 is 15 amino acids long. V lost 0 bases and J lost 5, with 15 bases in between. Germline CDR1 SGHRS, CDR2 YFSETQ. V is TRBV5-1 and J is TRBJ2-7; D might be TRBD2 (5 bases). The receptor's source is a man in his thirties or forties in good health. The specimen sequenced was naive CD4+ T cells sorted from blood. As for subset: CD45RA+ positively selected. This chain's CDR3 is CASSLVSGSRDEQYF. DNA of the CDR3: TGCGCCAGCAGCTTGGTGAGCGGCTCCCGCGACGAGCAGTACTTC. Variable domain in full (rest from reference TRBV5-1 and TRBJ2-7): KAGVTQTPRYLIKTRGQQVTLSCSPISGHRSVSWYQQTPGQGLQFLFEYFSETQRNKGNFPGRFSGRQFSNSRSEMNVSTLELGDSALYLCASSLVSGSRDEQYFGPGTRLTVT.